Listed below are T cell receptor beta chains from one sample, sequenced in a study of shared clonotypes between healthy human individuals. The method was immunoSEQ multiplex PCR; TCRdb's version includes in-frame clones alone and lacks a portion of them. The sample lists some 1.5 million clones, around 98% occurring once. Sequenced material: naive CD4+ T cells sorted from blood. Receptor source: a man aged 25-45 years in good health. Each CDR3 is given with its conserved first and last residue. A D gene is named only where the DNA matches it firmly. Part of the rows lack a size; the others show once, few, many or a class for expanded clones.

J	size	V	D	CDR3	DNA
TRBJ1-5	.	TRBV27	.	CASSFRAGDQPQHF	TGTGCCAGCAGTTTTAGGGCAGGGGATCAGCCCCAGCATTTT
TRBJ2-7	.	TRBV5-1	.	CASSLAGTGYEQYF	TGCGCCAGCAGCTTGGCGGGGACGGGATACGAGCAGTACTTC
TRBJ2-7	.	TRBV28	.	CASTYSGSSYEQYF	TGTGCCAGCACCTATAGCGGTAGCTCCTACGAGCAGTACTTC
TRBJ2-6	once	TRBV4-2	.	CASSQGRPGGANVLTF	TGTGCCAGCAGCCAAGGACGGCCTGGCGGGGCCAACGTCCTGACTTTC
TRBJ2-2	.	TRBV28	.	CASSLWDTGELFF	TGTGCCAGCAGTTTATGGGACACCGGGGAGCTGTTTTTT
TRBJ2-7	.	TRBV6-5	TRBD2	CASSTGTKRYEQYF	TGTGCCAGCAGCACCGGGACTAAACGATACGAGCAGTACTTC
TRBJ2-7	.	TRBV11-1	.	CASSLLASSYEQYF	TGTGCCAGCAGCCTCCTAGCGAGCTCCTACGAGCAGTACTTC
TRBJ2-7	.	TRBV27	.	CASSARDLSEQYF	TGTGCCAGCAGTGCCCGAGACCTAAGCGAGCAGTACTTC
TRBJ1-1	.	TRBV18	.	CASSPGHQNTEAFF	TGTGCCAGCTCACCGGGACACCAGAACACTGAAGCTTTCTTT
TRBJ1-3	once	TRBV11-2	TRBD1	CASSQPRDSGNTIYF	TGTGCCAGCAGCCAACCCCGGGACAGTGGAAACACCATATATTTT
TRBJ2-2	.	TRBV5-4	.	CASSFRGENTGELFF	TGTGCCAGCAGCTTTAGAGGGGAGAACACCGGGGAGCTGTTTTTT
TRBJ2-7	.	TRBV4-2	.	CASSQGGREQYF	TGTGCCAGCAGCCAAGGAGGGCGGGAGCAGTACTTC
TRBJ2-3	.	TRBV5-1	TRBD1	CASSRTGDDNTQYF	TGCGCCAGCAGCAGGACAGGGGATGACAATACGCAGTATTTT
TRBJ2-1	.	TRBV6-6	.	CASSYSRPPGDEQFF	TGTGCCAGCAGTTACTCCCGTCCACCGGGGGATGAGCAGTTCTTC
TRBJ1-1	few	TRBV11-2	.	CASSFQMNTEAFF	TGTGCCAGCAGCTTTCAAATGAACACTGAAGCTTTCTTT
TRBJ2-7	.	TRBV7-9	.	CASSLGMREARF	TGTGCCAGCAGCTTAGGAATGCGGGAAGCCCGCTTC
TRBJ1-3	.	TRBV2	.	CASSVEGTGNTIYF	TGTGCCAGCAGTGTGGAGGGGACGGGAAACACCATATATTTT
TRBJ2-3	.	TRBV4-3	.	CASSQGPFGEADTQYF	TGCGCCAGCAGCCAAGGGCCTTTTGGCGAGGCAGATACGCAGTATTTT